The entry below describes one TCR beta chain. Its antigen remains unidentified. The PCR ran on 60 Vbeta and 13 Jbeta primers. TCRdb's copy holds only in-frame clones and misses some; the assay was immunoSEQ multiplex PCR. The sample has about 190,000 clones, about 80% seen once; the top ten hold around 3.6%. This sample stems from a study of cytomegalovirus exposure and HLA in healthy donors. This CDR3 contains 13 residues. Germline CDR1 reads MRHNA; CDR2 reads SNTAGT. Trimming cost V 3 bases and J 4 bases, with 7 bases left between them. Study results and caveats: An analysis was carried out at a later point. It showed that HLA-associated TCR beta chains were more clonally expanded than equally common non-associated chains.

The chain joins TRBV6-4 to TRBJ1-5; possibly TRBD1 for D (5 bases). The sequenced sample was PBMCs. This clonotype was obtained from a middle-aged man in good health and CMV-seropositive. The CDR3 nucleotides are TGTGCCAGCAGTGAACAGGAAAATCAGCCCCAGCATTTT. This codes for CASSEQENQPQHF.